These 3 T cell receptor beta chains share one sample of origin, sequenced in a study of blood T cell repertoires in COVID-19. The assay was immunoSEQ multiplex PCR, and TCRdb's table has in-frame clones only and misses some. Of under 100,000 clones detected, 87% appear once; the ten largest clones hold 15%. Sequencing used peripheral blood. Receptors were obtained from a male donor with acute or convalescent COVID-19.

The chain employs TRBV5-1 and TRBJ1-2; D remains ambiguous. V lost 1 base and J 6 bases, leaving 10 bases between the germline ends. Germline V gives CDR1 SGHRS, CDR2 YFSETQ. This CDR3 is built from 13 residues. The CDR3 loop is CASSLPSEDGYTF. The CDR3 DNA reads TGCGCCAGCAGCTTGCCGAGTGAGGATGGCTACACCTTC.

V is TRBV19 and J is TRBJ1-2, with 9 bases fitting TRBD1. The V gene end was trimmed by 5 bases and the J gene end by 4 bases; junction bases not matched to a gene: 11. CDR3 length: 16 amino acids. Germline V gene data show CDR1 as LNHDA and CDR2 as SQIVND (reference sequence). CDR3 bases: TGTGCCAGTAGTCCGTCCCGGGACAGGGCGTCCTATGGCTACACCTTC. Protein: CASSPSRDRASYGYTF. Full variable domain (outside the CDR3, taken from reference TRBV19 and TRBJ1-2): DGGITQSPKYLFRKEGQNVTLSCEQNLNHDAMYWYRQDPGQGLRLIYYSQIVNDFQKGDIAEGYSVSREKKESFPLTVTSAQKNPTAFYLCASSPSRDRASYGYTFGSGTRLTVV.

This sequence joins TRBV21-1 and TRBJ1-5; the D segment call TRBD1 is taken from the table without a DNA check. TRBV21-1 is shown as a pseudogene. The CDR3 is 17 amino acids. The chain's CDR3 is CASSLMIQGARNQPQHF. The CDR3 region has the DNA TGTGCCAGCAGCCTGATGATACAGGGGGCTCGCAATCAGCCCCAGCATTTT.